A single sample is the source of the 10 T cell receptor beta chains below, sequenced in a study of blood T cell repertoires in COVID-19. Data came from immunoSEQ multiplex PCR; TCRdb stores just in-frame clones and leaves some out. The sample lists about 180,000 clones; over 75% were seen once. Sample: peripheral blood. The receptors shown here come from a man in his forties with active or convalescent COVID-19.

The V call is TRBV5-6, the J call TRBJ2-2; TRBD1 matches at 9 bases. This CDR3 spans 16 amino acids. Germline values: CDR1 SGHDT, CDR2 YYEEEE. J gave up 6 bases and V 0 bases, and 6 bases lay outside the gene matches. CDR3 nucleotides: TGTGCCAGCAGCTTGGCGGGACAGGGCGAATCCGGGGAGCTGTTTTTT. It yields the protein CASSLAGQGESGELFF.

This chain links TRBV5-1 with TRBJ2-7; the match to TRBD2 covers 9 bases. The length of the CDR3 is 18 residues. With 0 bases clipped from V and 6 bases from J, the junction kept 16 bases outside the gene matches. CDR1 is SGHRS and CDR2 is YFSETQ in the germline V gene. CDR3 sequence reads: CASSLVGSGGEYFREQYF. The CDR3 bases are TGCGCCAGCAGCTTGGTTGGTAGCGGGGGCGAATACTTCCGCGAGCAGTACTTC. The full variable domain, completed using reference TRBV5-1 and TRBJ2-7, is KAGVTQTPRYLIKTRGQQVTLSCSPISGHRSVSWYQQTPGQGLQFLFEYFSETQRNKGNFPGRFSGRQFSNSRSEMNVSTLELGDSALYLCASSLVGSGGEYFREQYFGPGTRLTVT.

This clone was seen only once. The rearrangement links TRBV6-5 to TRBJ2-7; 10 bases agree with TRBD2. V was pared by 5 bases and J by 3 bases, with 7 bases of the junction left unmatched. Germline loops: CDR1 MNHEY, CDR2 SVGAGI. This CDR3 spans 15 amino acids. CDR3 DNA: TGTGCCAGCAGTCCCCAGCTAGCGGGGGACTACGAGCAGTACTTC. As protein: CASSPQLAGDYEQYF.

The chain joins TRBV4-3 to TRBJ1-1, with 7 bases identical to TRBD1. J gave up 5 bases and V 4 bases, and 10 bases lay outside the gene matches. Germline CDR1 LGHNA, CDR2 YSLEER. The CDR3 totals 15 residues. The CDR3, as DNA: TGCGCCAGCAGCCGCGGGAGGCAGGGGGTAACTGAAGCTTTCTTT. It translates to CASSRGRQGVTEAFF.

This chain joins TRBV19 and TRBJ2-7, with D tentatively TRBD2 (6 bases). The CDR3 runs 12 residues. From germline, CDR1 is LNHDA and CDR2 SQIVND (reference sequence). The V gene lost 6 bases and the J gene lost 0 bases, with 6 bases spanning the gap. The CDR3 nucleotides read TGTGCCAGTAGGGACTACTCCTACGAGCAGTACTTC. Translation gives CASRDYSYEQYF.

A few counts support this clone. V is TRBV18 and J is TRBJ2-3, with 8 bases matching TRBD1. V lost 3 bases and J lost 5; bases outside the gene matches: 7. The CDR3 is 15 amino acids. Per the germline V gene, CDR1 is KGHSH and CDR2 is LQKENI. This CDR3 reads CASSPPGQGRDTQYF. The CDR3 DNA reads TGTGCCAGCTCACCTCCTGGACAGGGTAGAGATACGCAGTATTTT. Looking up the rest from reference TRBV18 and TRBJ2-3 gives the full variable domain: NAGVMQNPRHLVRRRGQEARLRCSPMKGHSHVYWYRQLPEEGLKFMVYLQKENIIDESGMPKERFSAEFPKEGPSILRIQQVVRGDSAAYFCASSPPGQGRDTQYFGPGTRLTVL.

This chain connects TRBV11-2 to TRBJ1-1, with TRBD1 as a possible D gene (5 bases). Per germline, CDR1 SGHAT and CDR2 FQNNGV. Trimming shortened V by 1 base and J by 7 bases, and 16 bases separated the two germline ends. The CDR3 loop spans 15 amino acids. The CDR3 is CASSLGWRGPSEAFF. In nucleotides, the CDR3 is TGTGCCAGCAGCTTAGGATGGAGGGGACCCAGTGAAGCTTTCTTT.

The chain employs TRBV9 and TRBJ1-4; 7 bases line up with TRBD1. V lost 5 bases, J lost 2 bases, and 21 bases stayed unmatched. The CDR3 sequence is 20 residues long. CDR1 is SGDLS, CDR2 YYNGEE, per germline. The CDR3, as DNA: TGTGCCAGCAGTAATAACGTCGGACAGGAGGATCCGAGGACTAATGAAAAACTGTTTTTT. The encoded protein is CASSNNVGQEDPRTNEKLFF.

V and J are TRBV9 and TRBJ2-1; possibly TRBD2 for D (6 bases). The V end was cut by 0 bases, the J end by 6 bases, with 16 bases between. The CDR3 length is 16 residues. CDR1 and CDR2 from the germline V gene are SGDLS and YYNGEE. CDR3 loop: CASSVGSSGLANEQFF. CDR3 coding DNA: TGTGCCAGCAGCGTAGGTAGTAGCGGCCTTGCCAATGAGCAGTTCTTC.

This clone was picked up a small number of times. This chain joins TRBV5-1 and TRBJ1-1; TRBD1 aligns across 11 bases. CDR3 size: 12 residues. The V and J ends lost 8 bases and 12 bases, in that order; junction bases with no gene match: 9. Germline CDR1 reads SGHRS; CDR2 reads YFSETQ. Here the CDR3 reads CASYTGTGGSFF. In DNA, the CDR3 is TGCGCCAGTTATACCGGGACAGGGGGATCTTTCTTT.